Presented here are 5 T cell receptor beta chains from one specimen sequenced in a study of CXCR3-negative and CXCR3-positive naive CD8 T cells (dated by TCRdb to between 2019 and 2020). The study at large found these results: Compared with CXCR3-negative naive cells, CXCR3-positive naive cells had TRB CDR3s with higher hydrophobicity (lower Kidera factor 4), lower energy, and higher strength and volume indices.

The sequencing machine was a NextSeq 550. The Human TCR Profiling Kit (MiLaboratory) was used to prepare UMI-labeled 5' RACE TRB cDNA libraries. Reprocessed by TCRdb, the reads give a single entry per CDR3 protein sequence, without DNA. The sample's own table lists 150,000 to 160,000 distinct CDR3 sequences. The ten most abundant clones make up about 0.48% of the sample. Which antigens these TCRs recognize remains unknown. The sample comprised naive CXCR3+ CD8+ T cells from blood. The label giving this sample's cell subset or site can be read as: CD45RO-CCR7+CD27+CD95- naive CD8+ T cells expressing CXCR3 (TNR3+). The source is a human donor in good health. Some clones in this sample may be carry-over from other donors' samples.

The CDR3 is CASSLEDRGRRYGYTF. The chain joins TRBV7-3 to TRBJ1-2; with no DNA, the TCRdb D assignment of TRBD1 cannot be verified. The CDR3 covers 16 residues. The germline V gene has CDR1 SGHTA and CDR2 FQGTGA.

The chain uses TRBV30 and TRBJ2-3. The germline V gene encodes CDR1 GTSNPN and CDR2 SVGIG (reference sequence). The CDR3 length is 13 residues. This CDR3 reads CAWSVVGTDTQYF.

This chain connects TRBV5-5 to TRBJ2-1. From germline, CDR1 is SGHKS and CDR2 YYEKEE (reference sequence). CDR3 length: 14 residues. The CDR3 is CASSYDFYIYEQFF.

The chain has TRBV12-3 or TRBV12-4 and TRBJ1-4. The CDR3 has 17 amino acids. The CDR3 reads CASSLAGSWQTNEKLFF.

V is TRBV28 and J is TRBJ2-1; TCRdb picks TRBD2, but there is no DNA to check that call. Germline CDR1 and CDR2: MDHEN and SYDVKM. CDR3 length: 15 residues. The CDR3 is CASSLVAGPGGEQFF. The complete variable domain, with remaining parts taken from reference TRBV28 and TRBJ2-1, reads DVKVTQSSRYLVKRTGEKVFLECVQDMDHENMFWYRQDPGLGLRLIYFSYDVKMKEKGDIPEGYSVSREKKERFSLILESASTNQTSMYLCASSLVAGPGGEQFFGPGTRLTVL.